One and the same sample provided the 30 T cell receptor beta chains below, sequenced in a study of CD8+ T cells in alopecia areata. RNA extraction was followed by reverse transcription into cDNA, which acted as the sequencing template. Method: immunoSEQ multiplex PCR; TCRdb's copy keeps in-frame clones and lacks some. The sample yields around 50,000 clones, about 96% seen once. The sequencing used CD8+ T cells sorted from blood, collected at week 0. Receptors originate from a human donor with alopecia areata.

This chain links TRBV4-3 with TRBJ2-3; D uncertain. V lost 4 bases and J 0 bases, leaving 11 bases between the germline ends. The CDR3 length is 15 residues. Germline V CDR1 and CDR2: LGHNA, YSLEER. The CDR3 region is CASSPDPTSTDTQYF. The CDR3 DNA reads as TGCGCCAGCAGCCCTGACCCGACTAGCACAGATACGCAGTATTTT.

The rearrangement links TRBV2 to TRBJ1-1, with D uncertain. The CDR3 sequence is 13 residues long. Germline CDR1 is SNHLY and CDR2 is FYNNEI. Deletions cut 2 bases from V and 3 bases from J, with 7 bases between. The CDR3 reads CASSEYSYTEAFF. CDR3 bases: TGTGCCAGCAGTGAATACAGTTACACTGAAGCTTTCTTT.

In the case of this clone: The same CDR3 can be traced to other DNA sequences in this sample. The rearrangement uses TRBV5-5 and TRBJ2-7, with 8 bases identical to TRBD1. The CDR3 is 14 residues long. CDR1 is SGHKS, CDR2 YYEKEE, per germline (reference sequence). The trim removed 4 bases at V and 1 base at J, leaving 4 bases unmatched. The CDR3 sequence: CASSPGTGSYEQYF. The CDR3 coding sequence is TGTGCCAGCAGCCCCGGGACAGGTTCCTACGAGCAGTACTTC.

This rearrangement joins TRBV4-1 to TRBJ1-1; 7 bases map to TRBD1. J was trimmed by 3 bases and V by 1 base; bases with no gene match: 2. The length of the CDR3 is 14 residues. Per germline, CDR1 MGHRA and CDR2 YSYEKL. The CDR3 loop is CASSQGQGDTEAFF. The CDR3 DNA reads TGCGCCAGCAGCCAAGGACAGGGTGACACTGAAGCTTTCTTT.

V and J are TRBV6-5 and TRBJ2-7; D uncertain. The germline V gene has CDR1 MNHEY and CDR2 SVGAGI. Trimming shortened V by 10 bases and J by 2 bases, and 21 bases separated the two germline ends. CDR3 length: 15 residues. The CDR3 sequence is CAIIAGPSWAYEQYF. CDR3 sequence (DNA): TGTGCCATCATTGCCGGGCCATCTTGGGCCTACGAGCAGTACTTC.

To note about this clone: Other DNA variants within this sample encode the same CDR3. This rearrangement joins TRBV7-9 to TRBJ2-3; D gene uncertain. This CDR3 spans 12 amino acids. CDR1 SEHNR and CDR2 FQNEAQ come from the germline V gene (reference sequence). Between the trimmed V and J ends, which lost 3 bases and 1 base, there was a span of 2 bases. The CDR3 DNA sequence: TGTGCCAGCAGCTTGGGCACAGATACGCAGTATTTT. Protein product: CASSLGTDTQYF.

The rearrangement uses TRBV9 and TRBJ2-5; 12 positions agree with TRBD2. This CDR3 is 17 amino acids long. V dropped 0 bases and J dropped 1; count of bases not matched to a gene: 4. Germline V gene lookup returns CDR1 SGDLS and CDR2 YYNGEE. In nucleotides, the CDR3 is TGTGCCAGCAGCGTAGACGGACTAGCGGGGACCCAAGAGACCCAGTACTTC. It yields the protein CASSVDGLAGTQETQYF.

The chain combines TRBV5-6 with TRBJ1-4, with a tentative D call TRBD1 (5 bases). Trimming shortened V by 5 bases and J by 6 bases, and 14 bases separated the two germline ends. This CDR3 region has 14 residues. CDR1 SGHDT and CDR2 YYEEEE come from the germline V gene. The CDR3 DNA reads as TGTGCCAGCAGTAAGAGGGGCGGTGATGAAAAACTGTTTTTT. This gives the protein CASSKRGGDEKLFF.

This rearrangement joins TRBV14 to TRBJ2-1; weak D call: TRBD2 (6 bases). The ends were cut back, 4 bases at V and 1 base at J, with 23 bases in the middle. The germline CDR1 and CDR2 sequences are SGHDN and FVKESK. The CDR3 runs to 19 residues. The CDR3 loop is CASSLKDEGLAVSYNEQFF. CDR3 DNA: TGTGCCAGCAGCCTAAAGGATGAGGGACTTGCGGTTTCCTACAATGAGCAGTTCTTC.

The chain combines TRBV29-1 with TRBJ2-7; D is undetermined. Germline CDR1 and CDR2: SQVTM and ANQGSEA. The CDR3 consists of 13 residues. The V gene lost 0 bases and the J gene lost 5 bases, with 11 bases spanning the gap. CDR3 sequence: CSVEDLGVNEQYF. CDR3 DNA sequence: TGCAGCGTTGAAGATCTTGGGGTGAACGAGCAGTACTTC.

CDR3 sequence reads: CSVEGDQETQYF. The CDR3 coding sequence is TGCAGCGTTGAAGGTGATCAAGAGACCCAGTACTTC. The J gene is TRBJ2-5, the V gene TRBV29-1, with D hard to call. The V and J ends lost 1 base and 2 bases respectively, with 5 bases between them. Germline V gene lookup returns CDR1 SQVTM and CDR2 ANQGSEA. There are 12 residues in the CDR3. Drawing the rest from reference TRBV29-1 and TRBJ2-5, the complete variable domain is SAVISQKPSRDICQRGTSLTIQCQVDSQVTMMFWYRQQPGQSLTLIATANQGSEATYESGFVIDKFPISRPNLTFSTLTVSNMSPEDSSIYLCSVEGDQETQYFGPGTRLLVL.

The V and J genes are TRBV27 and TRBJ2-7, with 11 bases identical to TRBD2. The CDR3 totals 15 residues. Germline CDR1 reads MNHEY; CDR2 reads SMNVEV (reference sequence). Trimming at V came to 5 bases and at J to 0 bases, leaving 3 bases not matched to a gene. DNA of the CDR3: TGTGCCAGCAGTCTTAGCGGGGGGGACTCCTACGAGCAGTACTTC. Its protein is CASSLSGGDSYEQYF.

The CDR3 DNA sequence: TGTGCCAGCGACCCCCACGACAGAGCTGGCTACACCTTC. This encodes CASDPHDRAGYTF. This sequence joins TRBV7-9 and TRBJ1-2; tentative D call: TRBD1 (5 bases). CDR1 and CDR2 from the germline V gene are SEHNR and FQNEAQ (reference sequence). The CDR3 is 13 residues long. The germline V and J ends were trimmed by 8 bases and 7 bases, with 17 bases remaining between them.

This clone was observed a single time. The CDR3, as DNA: TGTGCCAGCAGCTTAATACAGGGGATCTTCAATGAGCAGTTCTTC. It codes for CASSLIQGIFNEQFF. This chain uses TRBV7-9 with TRBJ2-1, with TRBD1 identical over 7 bases. The CDR3 has 15 amino acids. Per the germline V gene, CDR1 is SEHNR and CDR2 is FQNEAQ (reference sequence). J was trimmed by 6 bases and V by 2 bases; bases with no gene match: 7.

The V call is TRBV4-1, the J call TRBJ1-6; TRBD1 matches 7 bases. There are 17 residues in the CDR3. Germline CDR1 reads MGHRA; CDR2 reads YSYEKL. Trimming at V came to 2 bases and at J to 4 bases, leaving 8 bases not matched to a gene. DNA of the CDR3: TGCGCCAGCAGCCAAATTGTAGGGGGCGAGTATAATTCACCCCTCCACTTT. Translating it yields CASSQIVGGEYNSPLHF.

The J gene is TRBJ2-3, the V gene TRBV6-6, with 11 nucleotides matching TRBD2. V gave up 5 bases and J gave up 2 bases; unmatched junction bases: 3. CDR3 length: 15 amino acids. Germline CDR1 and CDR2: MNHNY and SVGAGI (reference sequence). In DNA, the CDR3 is TGTGCCAGCAGTGCGACTAGCGGGGTCACAGATACGCAGTATTTT. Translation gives CASSATSGVTDTQYF.

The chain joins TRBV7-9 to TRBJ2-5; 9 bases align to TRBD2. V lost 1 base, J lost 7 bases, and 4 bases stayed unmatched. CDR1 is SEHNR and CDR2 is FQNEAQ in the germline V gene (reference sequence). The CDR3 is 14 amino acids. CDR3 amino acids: CASSLVSGGATQYF. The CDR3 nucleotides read TGTGCCAGCAGCTTAGTTAGCGGGGGAGCGACCCAGTACTTC. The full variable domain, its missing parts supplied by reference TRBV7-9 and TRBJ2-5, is DTGVSQNPRHKITKRGQNVTFRCDPISEHNRLYWYRQTLGQGPEFLTYFQNEAQLEKSRLLSDRFSAERPKGSFSTLEIQRTEQGDSAMYLCASSLVSGGATQYFGPGTRLLVL.

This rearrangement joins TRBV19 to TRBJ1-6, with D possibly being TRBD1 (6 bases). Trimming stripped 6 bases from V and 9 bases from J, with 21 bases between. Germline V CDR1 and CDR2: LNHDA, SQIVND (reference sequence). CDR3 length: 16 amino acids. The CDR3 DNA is TGTGCCAGTAGCCACGACAGGTGGAGAAAGGGTTCACCCCTCCACTTT. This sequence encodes CASSHDRWRKGSPLHF.

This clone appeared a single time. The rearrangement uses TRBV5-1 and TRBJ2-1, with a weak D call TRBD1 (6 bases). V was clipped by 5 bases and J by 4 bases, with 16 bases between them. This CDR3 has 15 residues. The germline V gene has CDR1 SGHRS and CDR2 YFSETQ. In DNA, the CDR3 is TGCGCCAGCAGTTCCAGACAGGACCAATACAATGAGCAGTTCTTC. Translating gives CASSSRQDQYNEQFF.

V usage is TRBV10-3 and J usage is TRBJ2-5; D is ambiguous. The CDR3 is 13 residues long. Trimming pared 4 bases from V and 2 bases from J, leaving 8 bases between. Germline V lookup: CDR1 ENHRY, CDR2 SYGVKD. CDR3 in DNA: TGTGCCATCAGTGGGAAAGAACAAGAGACCCAGTACTTC. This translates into CAISGKEQETQYF.

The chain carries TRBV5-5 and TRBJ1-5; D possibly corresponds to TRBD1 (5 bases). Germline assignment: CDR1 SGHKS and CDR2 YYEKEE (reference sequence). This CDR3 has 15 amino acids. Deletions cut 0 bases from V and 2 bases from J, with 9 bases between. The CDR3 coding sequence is TGTGCCAGCAGCTTGGGAGGGGAAGGCAATCAGCCCCAGCATTTT. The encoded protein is CASSLGGEGNQPQHF.

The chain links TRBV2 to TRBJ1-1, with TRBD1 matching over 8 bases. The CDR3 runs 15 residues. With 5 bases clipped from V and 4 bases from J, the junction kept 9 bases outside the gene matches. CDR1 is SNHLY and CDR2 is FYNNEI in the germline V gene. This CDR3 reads CASSQVDREGTEAFF. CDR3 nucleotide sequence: TGTGCCAGCAGTCAAGTGGACAGGGAGGGCACTGAAGCTTTCTTT.

The CDR3 nucleotides are TGTGCCAGTAGTACTGTGGAGACCCAGTACTTC. It is translated as CASSTVETQYF. This chain uses TRBV19 with TRBJ2-5, with D hard to call. This CDR3 contains 11 residues. Germline CDR1 reads LNHDA; CDR2 reads SQIVND (reference sequence). The V and J ends lost 4 bases and 5 bases respectively, with 5 bases between them.

The CDR3 loop is CASSIPGGIYEQYF. The DNA of the CDR3 is TGTGCCAGTAGTATTCCGGGTGGGATCTACGAGCAGTACTTC. The V gene is TRBV19, the J gene TRBJ2-7; D is ambiguous. CDR1 and CDR2 (germline): LNHDA, SQIVND (reference sequence). The CDR3 contains 14 residues. V lost 3 bases, J lost 3 bases, and 12 bases lay in between.

In nucleotides, the CDR3 is TGTGCCAGCAGTCTAGCCGGGGAGCTGTTTTTT. It yields the protein CASSLAGELFF. J is TRBJ2-2 and V is TRBV27, with D unresolved. Germline CDR1 MNHEY, CDR2 SMNVEV (reference sequence). This CDR3 is built from 11 residues. Trimming cost V 5 bases and J 6 bases, with 4 bases left between them.

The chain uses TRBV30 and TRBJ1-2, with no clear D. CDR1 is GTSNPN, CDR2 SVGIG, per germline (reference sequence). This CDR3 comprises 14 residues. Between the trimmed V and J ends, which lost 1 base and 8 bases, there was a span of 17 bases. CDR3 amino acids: CAWSGTSASGGYTF. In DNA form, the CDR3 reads TGTGCCTGGAGTGGGACGTCGGCCAGCGGAGGCTACACCTTC.

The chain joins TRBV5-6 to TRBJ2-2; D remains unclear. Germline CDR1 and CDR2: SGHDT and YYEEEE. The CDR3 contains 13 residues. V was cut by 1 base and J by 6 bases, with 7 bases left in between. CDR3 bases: TGTGCCAGCAGCTTGTCCGAGGCCGGGGAGCTGTTTTTT. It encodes CASSLSEAGELFF.

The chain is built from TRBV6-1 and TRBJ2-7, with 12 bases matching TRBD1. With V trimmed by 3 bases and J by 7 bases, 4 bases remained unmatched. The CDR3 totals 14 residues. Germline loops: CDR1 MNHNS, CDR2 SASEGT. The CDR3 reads CASSEGQGAGEQYF. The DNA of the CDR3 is TGTGCCAGCAGTGAGGGACAGGGGGCTGGAGAGCAGTACTTC.

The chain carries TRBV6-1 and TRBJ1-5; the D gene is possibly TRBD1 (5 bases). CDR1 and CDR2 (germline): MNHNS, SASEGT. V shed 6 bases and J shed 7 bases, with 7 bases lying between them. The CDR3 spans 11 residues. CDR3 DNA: TGTGCCAGCAGACGGGGCCAGCCCCAGCATTTT. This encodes CASRRGQPQHF.

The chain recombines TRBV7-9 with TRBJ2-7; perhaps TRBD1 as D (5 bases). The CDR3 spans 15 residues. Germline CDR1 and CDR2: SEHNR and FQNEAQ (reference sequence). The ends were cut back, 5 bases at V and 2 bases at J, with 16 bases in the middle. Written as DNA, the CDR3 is TGTGCCAGCAGCCCCGGTAGAAGGGGAACCTACGAGCAGTACTTC. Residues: CASSPGRRGTYEQYF. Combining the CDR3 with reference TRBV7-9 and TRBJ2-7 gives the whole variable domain DTGVSQNPRHKITKRGQNVTFRCDPISEHNRLYWYRQTLGQGPEFLTYFQNEAQLEKSRLLSDRFSAERPKGSFSTLEIQRTEQGDSAMYLCASSPGRRGTYEQYFGPGTRLTVT.